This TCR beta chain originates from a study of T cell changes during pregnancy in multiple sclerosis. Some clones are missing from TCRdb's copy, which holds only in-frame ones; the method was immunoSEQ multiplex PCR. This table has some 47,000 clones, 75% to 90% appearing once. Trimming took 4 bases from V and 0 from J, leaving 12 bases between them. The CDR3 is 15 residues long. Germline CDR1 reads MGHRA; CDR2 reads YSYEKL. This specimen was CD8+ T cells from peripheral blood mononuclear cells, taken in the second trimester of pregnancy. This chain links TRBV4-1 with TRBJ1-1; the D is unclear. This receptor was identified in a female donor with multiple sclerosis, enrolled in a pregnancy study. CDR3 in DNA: TGCGCCAGCAGCCGCGAGCATACCATGAACACTGAAGCTTTCTTT. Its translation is CASSREHTMNTEAFF.